The T cell receptor beta chain under discussion was sequenced for a study of graft-versus-host responses after intestinal transplantation. Study at large: Each patient got anti-thymocyte globulin induction, then tacrolimus and steroids for approximately 3 years.

There were around 200,000 CFSE-labeled responder cells plated together with around 200,000 irradiated, violet-dye-labeled stimulator cells. Sequenced by immunoSEQ multiplex PCR; TCRdb stores in-frame clones only, minus some. The sample yields about 9,000 clones, approximately 26% seen once. This clone was counted between two and nine times. This sequence originates from a human patient who was an organ donor for intestinal transplantation. The sample in question was alloreactive CD8+ T cells from a mixed lymphocyte reaction culture, obtained before transplantation. Specified subset: CFSE-low proliferating T cells sorted from roughly 6-day pre-transplant mixed lymphocyte reaction (GvH or HvG direction).

CDR3 nucleotides: TGTGCCAGCAGTTACTCGCCAGGGAAAAACACTGAAGCTTTCTTT. Its protein product is CASSYSPGKNTEAFF. The chain couples TRBV6-5 to TRBJ1-1, with a tentative D call TRBD1 (5 bases). The CDR3 has 15 amino acids. Germline lookup yields CDR1 MNHEY and CDR2 SVGAGI. V lost 0 bases to trimming and J lost 2 bases, with 10 bases between them.